A selection of T cell receptor beta chains follows, all from one sample in a study of T cells after yellow fever vaccination. One entry per CDR3 protein results from TCRdb running MiXCR on the 5' RACE reads. The sample has approximately 300,000 distinct CDR3 sequences, roughly 10% seen once. Sequencing was performed on CD4+ T cells sorted from PBMCs, taken 45 days after the yellow fever booster vaccination. The receptors were gathered from a man aged 18 to 29 who received the YFV17D yellow fever vaccine. Both conserved end residues are part of each CDR3. A D gene is named only where the DNA matches it firmly. Clone size is not always given. Where it is, it says once, few, many or a class for expanded clones.

TRBJ1-1 - - TRBV7-9 TGTGCCAGCAGCTTGCGGGGGGCTAGCGCTGAAGCTTTCTTT CASSLRGASAEAFF
TRBJ1-1 - - TRBV12-3/TRBV12-4 TGTGCCAACCGTTCGGGGGCCACTGAAGCTTTCTTT CANRSGATEAFF
TRBJ1-5 - - TRBV12-3/TRBV12-4 TGTGCCAGCAGTTTCAGGGGTTGGGGCAATCAGCCCCAGCATTTT CASSFRGWGNQPQHF
TRBJ1-3 - - TRBV13 TGTGCCAGCACCCCTCAAGTGGCAGGGGGAAACACCATATATTTT CASTPQVAGGNTIYF
TRBJ2-2 many - TRBV3-1 TGTGCCAGCAGCCAAGTGCGGGGAACGAACACCGGGGAGCTGTTTTTT CASSQVRGTNTGELFF
TRBJ2-5 - - TRBV4-1 TGCGCCAGCAGCCGTACCAGACTACCCCAAGAGACCCAGTACTTC CASSRTRLPQETQYF
TRBJ1-5 - - TRBV20-1 TGCAGTGCTAGAACCCAGCCCTATAGCAATCAGCCCCAGCATTTT CSARTQPYSNQPQHF
TRBJ1-1 - - TRBV11-3 TGTGCCAGCAGCTTAGATCAGGGTGAGGACACTGAAGCTTTCTTT CASSLDQGEDTEAFF
TRBJ1-1 - - TRBV7-9 TGTGCCAGCAGCCCACAGAGTGACATTAAACCTGAAGCTTTCTTT CASSPQSDIKPEAFF
TRBJ1-2 few - TRBV2 TGTGCCAGCAGGGCCGGACGCGGTAATGGCTACACCTTC CASRAGRGNGYTF
TRBJ2-7 few TRBD2 TRBV7-9 TGTGCCAGCAGCCCAGGATTTAGCGGGGGTTCCTCCTACGAGCAGTACTTC CASSPGFSGGSSYEQYF
TRBJ1-1 few - TRBV18 TGTGCCAGCTCACCACGGGGGGTTGGGAACACTGAAGCTTTCTTT CASSPRGVGNTEAFF
TRBJ1-3 - - TRBV6-5 TGTGCCAGCAGCCCGGACTGGAGCTCTGGAAACACCATATATTTT CASSPDWSSGNTIYF
TRBJ2-2 many - TRBV24-1 TGTGCCATCGGCCAGGGCGGTGGAACCGGGGAGCTGTTTTTT CAIGQGGGTGELFF
TRBJ2-7 few TRBD1 TRBV20-1 TGCAGTGCGTCCCGGGACAGCTCCTACGAGCAGTACTTC CSASRDSSYEQYF
TRBJ1-5 - - TRBV6-6 TGTGCCAGCAGCCCCTCGACAGGTAGCAATCAGCCCCAGCATTTT CASSPSTGSNQPQHF
TRBJ1-1 many - TRBV5-1 TGCGCCAGCAGCTTGGAGGCTGCGCGGACTGAAGCTTTCTTT CASSLEAARTEAFF
TRBJ2-1 few TRBD1 TRBV28 TGTGCCAGCAGAAAGACAGGGGTCAATGAGCAGTTCTTC CASRKTGVNEQFF
TRBJ2-2 - - TRBV6-4 TGTGCCAGCACCTACTCAGGTGGAGGGACCGGGGAGCTGTTTTTT CASTYSGGGTGELFF
TRBJ1-2 - - TRBV18 TGTGCCAGCTCACCGGAAGCCGAAGTTAACTATGGCTACACCTTC CASSPEAEVNYGYTF
TRBJ2-1 few - TRBV9 TGTGCCAGCACGGGCGGGGCTAGCTCCTACAATGAGCAGTTCTTC CASTGGASSYNEQFF
TRBJ1-3 once TRBD1 TRBV2 TGTGCCAGCAGGACAGGGTATATGAGGGGAAACACCATATATTTT CASRTGYMRGNTIYF
TRBJ2-6 few TRBD1 TRBV6-5 TGTGCCAGCAGTAGGACAGGGGGTGGGGCTGGGGCCAACGTCCTGACTTTC CASSRTGGGAGANVLTF
TRBJ1-4 - - TRBV7-9 TGTGCCAGCAGCTGGACCGGGACAAGGGCTAGGGGTACTAATGAAAAACTGTTTTTT CASSWTGTRARGTNEKLFF
TRBJ1-2 once - TRBV7-3 TGTGCCAGCAGCTTGTCAGGGAAACATGGCTACACCTTC CASSLSGKHGYTF
TRBJ2-3 many TRBD2 TRBV4-3 TGCGCCAGCAGCCAGGAGCGGGGTGATACGCAGTATTTT CASSQERGDTQYF
TRBJ2-3 many TRBD2 TRBV20-1 TGCAGTGCTCCCATGCTAGCGGTGAGCACAGATACGCAGTATTTT CSAPMLAVSTDTQYF
TRBJ2-1 few - TRBV9 TGTGCCAGCAGCGTGGGGCGTCGGCGCGGCGAGCAGTTCTTC CASSVGRRRGEQFF
TRBJ2-1 few TRBD1 TRBV6-5 TGTGCCAGCCGAGTTACAGGGGGCTCCTACAATGAGCAGTTCTTC CASRVTGGSYNEQFF
TRBJ1-1 few TRBD1 TRBV7-9 TGTGCCAGCAGCTCAGGGGGCTGGAACACTGAAGCTTTCTTT CASSSGGWNTEAFF
TRBJ1-1 - - TRBV28 TGTGCCAGCAGTTTCTCCCCCAGGGAAGCTTTCTTT CASSFSPREAFF
TRBJ1-3 few - TRBV5-5 TGTGCCAGCAGCCCGGGACACGGAAACACCATATATTTT CASSPGHGNTIYF
TRBJ2-3 - - TRBV6-5 TGTGCCAGCAGCTCCCCCGCGGGTAGTCCAGATACGCAGTATTTT CASSSPAGSPDTQYF
TRBJ2-5 many - TRBV4-3 TGCGCCAGCAGTAAGGGTGTTTTTCAGGAGACCCAGTACTTC CASSKGVFQETQYF
TRBJ2-3 - - TRBV10-3 TGTGCCATCAGTGTACAACAGCCCCCAGATACGCAGTATTTT CAISVQQPPDTQYF
TRBJ1-4 - - TRBV7-9 TGTGCCAGCAGCTTAGGATTCGGTCCAACTAATGAAAAACTGTTTTTT CASSLGFGPTNEKLFF
TRBJ2-3 many TRBD2 TRBV9 TGTGCCAGCAGCGTAGCTAGCGGGGCCCCAGATACGCAGTATTTT CASSVASGAPDTQYF
TRBJ2-3 - - TRBV4-2 TGTGCCAGCAGCCAAAAACCGGGACTGCACACAGATACGCAGTATTTT CASSQKPGLHTDTQYF
TRBJ2-3 - TRBD2 TRBV4-2 TGTGCCAGCAGCGCGGGGGTGTCGTATACGCAGTATTTT CASSAGVSYTQYF
TRBJ2-2 - TRBD1 TRBV5-1 TGCGCCAGCAGCTTGGAAGGGGGCGGGTACACCGGGGAGCTGTTTTTT CASSLEGGGYTGELFF
TRBJ2-1 - TRBD1 TRBV6-6 TGTGCCAGCAGTTATCCGACCGGGACAGCGGACAATGAGCAGTTCTTC CASSYPTGTADNEQFF
TRBJ2-5 - - TRBV4-1 TGCGCCAGCAGCCAAGTATGGGCGGAGACCCAGTACTTC CASSQVWAETQYF
TRBJ1-2 - - TRBV7-2 TGTGCCAGCAGCCCTATCAGGGGAGGAAACTATGGCTACACCTTC CASSPIRGGNYGYTF
TRBJ1-1 few - TRBV18 TGTGCCAGCTCACCACCGGGAAGCGCGAACACTGAAGCTTTCTTT CASSPPGSANTEAFF
TRBJ1-4 few TRBD1 TRBV2 TGTGCCAGCAGTTTTACAGGGGGCGGAGGGGAACTGTTTTTT CASSFTGGGGELFF
TRBJ2-1 - TRBD2 TRBV4-1 TGCGCCAGCAGGGCTGGACTAGCGGGGGACAATGAGCAGTTCTTC CASRAGLAGDNEQFF
TRBJ2-2 - - TRBV25-1 TGTGCCAGCAGTTCGACTAATAGGAACACCGGGGAGCTGTTTTTT CASSSTNRNTGELFF
TRBJ1-2 - - TRBV29-1 TGCAGCGCCCTGGGGATGGCCTATGGCTACACCTTC CSALGMAYGYTF
TRBJ2-1 few TRBD2 TRBV12-3/TRBV12-4 TGTGCCAGCAGTTTAAATCGGGCTAGCGGGTGGGGTGAGCAGTTCTTC CASSLNRASGWGEQFF
TRBJ2-1 many TRBD2 TRBV6-2/TRBV6-3 TGTGCCAGCAGTTCCGGGACTAGCGGGCAAAATGAGCAGTTCTTC CASSSGTSGQNEQFF
TRBJ2-3 - - TRBV10-3 TGTGCCATCAGCCCTCCGGGAGACGAGAAAGATACGCAGTATTTT CAISPPGDEKDTQYF
TRBJ2-5 - TRBD2 TRBV28 TGTGCCAGCAGGGTAGCGGGGGATGAAGAGACCCAGTACTTC CASRVAGDEETQYF